The source of this TCR beta chain is a study of cytomegalovirus exposure and HLA in healthy donors. The CDR3 is made up of 16 amino acids. This clone appeared a single time. A multiplex PCR was run with 60 Vbeta primers and 13 Jbeta primers. The repertoire was sequenced with immunoSEQ multiplex PCR; TCRdb's copy has only in-frame clones and lacks some. The sample lists about 62,000 clones; 70% to 75% were seen once. The TCR comes from a woman aged 30 to 39 in good health and CMV-seronegative. The chain has TRBV21-1 and TRBJ2-7; TRBD1, the table's D call, lacks a check against the DNA. TRBV21-1 is designated a pseudogene. The sequenced sample was PBMCs. CDR3 protein: CASTTYRSWATYEQYF. The CDR3 DNA reads TGTGCCAGCACCACTTACAGGTCCTGGGCTACCTACGAGCAGTACTTC.